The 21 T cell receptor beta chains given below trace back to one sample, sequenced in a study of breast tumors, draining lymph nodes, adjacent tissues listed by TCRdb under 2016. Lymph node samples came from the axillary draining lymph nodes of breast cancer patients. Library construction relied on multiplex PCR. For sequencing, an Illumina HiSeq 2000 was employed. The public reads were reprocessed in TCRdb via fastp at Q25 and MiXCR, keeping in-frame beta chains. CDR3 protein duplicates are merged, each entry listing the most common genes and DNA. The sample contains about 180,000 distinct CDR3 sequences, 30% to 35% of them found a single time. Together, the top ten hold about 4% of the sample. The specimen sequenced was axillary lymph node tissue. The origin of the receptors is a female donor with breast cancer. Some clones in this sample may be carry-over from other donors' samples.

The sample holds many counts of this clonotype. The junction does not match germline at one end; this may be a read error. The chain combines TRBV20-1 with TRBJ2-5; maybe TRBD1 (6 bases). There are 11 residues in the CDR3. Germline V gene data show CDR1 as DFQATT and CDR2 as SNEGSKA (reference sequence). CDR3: CSARDRAVGAF. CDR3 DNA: TGCAGTGCTAGAGATCGGGCCGTGGGGGCTTTC.

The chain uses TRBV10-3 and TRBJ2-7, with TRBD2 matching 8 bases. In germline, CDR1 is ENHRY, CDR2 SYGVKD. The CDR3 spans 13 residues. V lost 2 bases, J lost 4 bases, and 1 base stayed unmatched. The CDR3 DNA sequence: TGTGCCATCAGTGAGACTAGCGGTTACGAGCAGTACTTC. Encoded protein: CAISETSGYEQYF.

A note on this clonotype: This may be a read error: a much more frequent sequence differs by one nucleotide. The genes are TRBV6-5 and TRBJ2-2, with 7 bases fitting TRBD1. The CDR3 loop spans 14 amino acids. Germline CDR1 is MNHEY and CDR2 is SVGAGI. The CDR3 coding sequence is TGTGTCAGCAGAACCACAGGGGCGGGCGGGGAGCTGTTTTTT. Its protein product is CVSRTTGAGGELFF.

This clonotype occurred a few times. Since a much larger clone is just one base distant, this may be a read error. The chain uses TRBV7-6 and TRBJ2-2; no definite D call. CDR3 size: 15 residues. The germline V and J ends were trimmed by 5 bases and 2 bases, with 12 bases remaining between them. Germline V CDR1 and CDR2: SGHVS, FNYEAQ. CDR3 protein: CASSNSWVNTGELFF. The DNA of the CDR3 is TGTGCCAGCAGCAATAGCTGGGTAAACACCGGGGAGCTGTTTTTT.

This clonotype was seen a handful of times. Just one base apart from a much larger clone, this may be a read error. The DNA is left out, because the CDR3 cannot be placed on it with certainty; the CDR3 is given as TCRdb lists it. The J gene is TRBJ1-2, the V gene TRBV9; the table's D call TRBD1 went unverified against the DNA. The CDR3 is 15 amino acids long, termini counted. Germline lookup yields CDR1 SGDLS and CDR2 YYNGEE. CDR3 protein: CASSVAGGAADGSTF.

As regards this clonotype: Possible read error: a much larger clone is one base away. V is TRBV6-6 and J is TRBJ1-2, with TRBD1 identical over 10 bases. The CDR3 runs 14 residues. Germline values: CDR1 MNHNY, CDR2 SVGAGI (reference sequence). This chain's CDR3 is CASGYGTGVYGYTF. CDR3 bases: TGTGCCAGCGGTTACGGGACAGGGGTCTATGGCTACACCTTC.

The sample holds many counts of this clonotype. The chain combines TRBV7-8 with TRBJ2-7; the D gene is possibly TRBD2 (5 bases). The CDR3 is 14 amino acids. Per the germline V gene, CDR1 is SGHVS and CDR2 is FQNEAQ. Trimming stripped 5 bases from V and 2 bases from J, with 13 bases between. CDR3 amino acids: CASSPLGGTYEQYF. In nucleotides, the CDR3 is TGTGCCAGCAGCCCTCTTGGAGGTACCTACGAGCAGTACTTC.

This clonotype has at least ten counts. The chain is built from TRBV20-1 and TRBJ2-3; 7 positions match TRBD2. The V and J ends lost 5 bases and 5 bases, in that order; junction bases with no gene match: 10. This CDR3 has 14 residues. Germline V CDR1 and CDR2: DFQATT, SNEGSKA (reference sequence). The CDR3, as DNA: TGCAGTGCTTTTGGACTAGGAATTTTAGATACGCAGTATTTT. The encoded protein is CSAFGLGILDTQYF.

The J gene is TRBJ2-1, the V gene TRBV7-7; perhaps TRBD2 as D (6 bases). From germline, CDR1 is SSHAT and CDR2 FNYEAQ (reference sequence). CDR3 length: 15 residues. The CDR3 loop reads CARGYIGLIVDEQFF. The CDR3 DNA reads TGTGCTAGAGGGTATATAGGACTAATCGTGGATGAGCAGTTCTTC.

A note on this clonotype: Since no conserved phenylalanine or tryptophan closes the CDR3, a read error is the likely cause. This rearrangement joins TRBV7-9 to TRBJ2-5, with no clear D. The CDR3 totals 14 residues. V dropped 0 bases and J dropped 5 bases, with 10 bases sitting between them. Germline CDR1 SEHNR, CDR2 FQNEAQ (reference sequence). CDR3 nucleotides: TGTGCCAGCAGCTTAGCGGCGGCGAAGGAGACCCAGTACCTC. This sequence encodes CASSLAAAKETQYL.

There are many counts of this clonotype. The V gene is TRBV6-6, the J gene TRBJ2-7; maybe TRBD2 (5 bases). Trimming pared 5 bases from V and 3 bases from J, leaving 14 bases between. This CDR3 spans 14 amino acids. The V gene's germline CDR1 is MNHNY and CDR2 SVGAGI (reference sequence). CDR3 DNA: TGTGCCAGCAGTCCCCATGGCGGGTTCTACGAGCAGTACTTC. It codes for CASSPHGGFYEQYF.

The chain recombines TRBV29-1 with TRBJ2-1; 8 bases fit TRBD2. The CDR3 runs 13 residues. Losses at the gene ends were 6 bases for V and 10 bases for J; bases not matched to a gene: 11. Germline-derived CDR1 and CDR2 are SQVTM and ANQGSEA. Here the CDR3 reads CSVAIGGAREQFF. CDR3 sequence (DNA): TGCAGCGTAGCTATCGGGGGGGCCCGGGAGCAGTTCTTC.

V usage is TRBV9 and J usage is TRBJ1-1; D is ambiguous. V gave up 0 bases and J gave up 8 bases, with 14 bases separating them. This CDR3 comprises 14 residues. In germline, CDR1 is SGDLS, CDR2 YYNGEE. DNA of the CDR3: TGTGCCAGCAGCGTAGAAGGTGGGAGGGCGGAAGCTTTCTTT. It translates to CASSVEGGRAEAFF.

CDR3 sequence reads: CASSHPGGGANSPLHF. CDR3 DNA: TGCGCCAGCAGCCACCCGGGTGGGGGGGCCAATTCACCCCTCCACTTT. The chain recombines TRBV4-1 with TRBJ1-6; D perhaps matches TRBD1 (6 bases). Germline V gene data show CDR1 as MGHRA and CDR2 as YSYEKL. Trimming left V 3 bases short and J 7 bases short, with 16 bases between. The CDR3 sequence is 16 residues long.

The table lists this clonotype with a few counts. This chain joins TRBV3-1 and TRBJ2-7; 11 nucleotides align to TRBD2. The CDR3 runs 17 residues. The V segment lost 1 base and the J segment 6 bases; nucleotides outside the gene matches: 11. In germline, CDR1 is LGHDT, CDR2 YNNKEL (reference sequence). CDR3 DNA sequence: TGTGCCAGCAGCCAAGGCCTCTATAGCGGGGGGGCCATCGAGCAGTACTTC. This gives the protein CASSQGLYSGGAIEQYF.

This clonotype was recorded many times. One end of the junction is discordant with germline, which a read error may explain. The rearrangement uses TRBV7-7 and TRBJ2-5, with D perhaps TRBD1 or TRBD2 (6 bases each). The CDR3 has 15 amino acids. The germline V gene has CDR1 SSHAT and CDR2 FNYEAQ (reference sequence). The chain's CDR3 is CASSPLSGAAETQYF. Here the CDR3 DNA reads TGTGCTAGCAGCCCGCTTTCGGGGGCAGCAGAGACCCAGTACTTC.

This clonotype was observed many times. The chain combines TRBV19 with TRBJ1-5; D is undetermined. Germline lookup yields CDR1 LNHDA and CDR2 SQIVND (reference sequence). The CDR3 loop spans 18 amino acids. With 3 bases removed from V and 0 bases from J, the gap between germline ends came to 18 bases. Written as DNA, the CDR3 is TGTGCCAGTAGTATCCGGGCCGTGGACTTATATAGCAATCAGCCCCAGCATTTT. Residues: CASSIRAVDLYSNQPQHF. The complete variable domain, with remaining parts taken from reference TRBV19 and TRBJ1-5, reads DGGITQSPKYLFRKEGQNVTLSCEQNLNHDAMYWYRQDPGQGLRLIYYSQIVNDFQKGDIAEGYSVSREKKESFPLTVTSAQKNPTAFYLCASSIRAVDLYSNQPQHFGDGTRLSIL.

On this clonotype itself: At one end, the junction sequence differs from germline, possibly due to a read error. The CDR3 sequence: CASSSTVVKNTEAFF. The CDR3, as DNA: TGTGCCAGCAGTTCAACAGTAGTCAAGAACACTGAGGCTTTCTTT. V gene TRBV12-3 or TRBV12-4 combines with J gene TRBJ1-1; D gene unclear. The CDR3 spans 15 residues.

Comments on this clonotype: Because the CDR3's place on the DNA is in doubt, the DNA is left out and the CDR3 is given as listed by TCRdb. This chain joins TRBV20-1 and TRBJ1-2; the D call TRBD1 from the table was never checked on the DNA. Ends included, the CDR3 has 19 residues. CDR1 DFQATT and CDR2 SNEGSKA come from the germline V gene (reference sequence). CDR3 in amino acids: CSARRQGNQPQHFGDGYTF.

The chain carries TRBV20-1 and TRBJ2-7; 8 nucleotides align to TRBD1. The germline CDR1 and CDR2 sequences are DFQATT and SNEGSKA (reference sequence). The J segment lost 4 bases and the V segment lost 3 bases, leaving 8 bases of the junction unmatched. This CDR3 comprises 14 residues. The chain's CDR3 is CSASAGTGWYEQYF. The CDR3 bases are TGCAGTGCTAGCGCAGGGACAGGCTGGTACGAGCAGTACTTC.

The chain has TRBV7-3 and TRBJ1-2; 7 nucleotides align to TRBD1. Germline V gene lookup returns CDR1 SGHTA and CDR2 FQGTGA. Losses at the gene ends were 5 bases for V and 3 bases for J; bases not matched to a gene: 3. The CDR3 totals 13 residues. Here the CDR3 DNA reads TGTGCCAGCAGCAAACAGGGGTACTATGGCTACACCTTC. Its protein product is CASSKQGYYGYTF.